What follows is one T cell receptor beta chain and its context. Its antigen is not identified. Treatment of the sample: approximately 18 received Ad26.COV2.S at low or high dose, single or two shots; 5 received placebo; per-sample allocation not given. The study sampled participants on day 63 after the first vaccine or placebo injection. The individual, an adult aged 18-55 years, was a donor in Boston. TCRdb's copy holds only in-frame clones and misses some; the assay was immunoSEQ multiplex PCR. The sample lists over 400,000 clones, nearly 90% occurring once. The sample is drawn from a study of Ad26.COV2.S vaccination and SARS-CoV-2 variants. In the study overall: Dosing was one shot or two shots 56 days apart.

General study points: Reportedly, spike-specific CD8+ and CD4+ T cell responses achieved substantial breadth once vaccination had taken place.

This CDR3 has 15 residues. Germline loops: CDR1 MNHEY, CDR2 SVGAGI. V was pared by 6 bases and J by 2 bases, with 13 bases between. The sample in question was peripheral blood, obtained in a trial of Ad26.COV2.S vaccine versus placebo. This sequence originates from a person between 18 and 65 years old who received the Ad26.COV2.S COVID-19 vaccine or a placebo. V is TRBV6-5 and J is TRBJ2-2, with a possible D match to TRBD1 (5 bases). CDR3 protein: CASSPGHPNTGELFF. The CDR3 nucleotides read TGTGCCAGCAGCCCAGGACACCCCAACACCGGGGAGCTGTTTTTT.